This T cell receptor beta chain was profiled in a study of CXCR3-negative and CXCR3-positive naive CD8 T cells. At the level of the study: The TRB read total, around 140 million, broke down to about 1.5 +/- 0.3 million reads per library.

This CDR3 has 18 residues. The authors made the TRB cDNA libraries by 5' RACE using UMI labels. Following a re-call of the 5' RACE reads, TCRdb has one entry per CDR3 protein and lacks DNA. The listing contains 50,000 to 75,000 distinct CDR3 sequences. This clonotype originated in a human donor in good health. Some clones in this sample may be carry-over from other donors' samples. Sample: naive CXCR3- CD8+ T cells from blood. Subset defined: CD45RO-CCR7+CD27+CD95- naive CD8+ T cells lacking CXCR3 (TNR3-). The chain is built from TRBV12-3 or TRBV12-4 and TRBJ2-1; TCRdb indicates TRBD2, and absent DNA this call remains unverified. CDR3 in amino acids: CASSQGLAGGLSYNEQFF.